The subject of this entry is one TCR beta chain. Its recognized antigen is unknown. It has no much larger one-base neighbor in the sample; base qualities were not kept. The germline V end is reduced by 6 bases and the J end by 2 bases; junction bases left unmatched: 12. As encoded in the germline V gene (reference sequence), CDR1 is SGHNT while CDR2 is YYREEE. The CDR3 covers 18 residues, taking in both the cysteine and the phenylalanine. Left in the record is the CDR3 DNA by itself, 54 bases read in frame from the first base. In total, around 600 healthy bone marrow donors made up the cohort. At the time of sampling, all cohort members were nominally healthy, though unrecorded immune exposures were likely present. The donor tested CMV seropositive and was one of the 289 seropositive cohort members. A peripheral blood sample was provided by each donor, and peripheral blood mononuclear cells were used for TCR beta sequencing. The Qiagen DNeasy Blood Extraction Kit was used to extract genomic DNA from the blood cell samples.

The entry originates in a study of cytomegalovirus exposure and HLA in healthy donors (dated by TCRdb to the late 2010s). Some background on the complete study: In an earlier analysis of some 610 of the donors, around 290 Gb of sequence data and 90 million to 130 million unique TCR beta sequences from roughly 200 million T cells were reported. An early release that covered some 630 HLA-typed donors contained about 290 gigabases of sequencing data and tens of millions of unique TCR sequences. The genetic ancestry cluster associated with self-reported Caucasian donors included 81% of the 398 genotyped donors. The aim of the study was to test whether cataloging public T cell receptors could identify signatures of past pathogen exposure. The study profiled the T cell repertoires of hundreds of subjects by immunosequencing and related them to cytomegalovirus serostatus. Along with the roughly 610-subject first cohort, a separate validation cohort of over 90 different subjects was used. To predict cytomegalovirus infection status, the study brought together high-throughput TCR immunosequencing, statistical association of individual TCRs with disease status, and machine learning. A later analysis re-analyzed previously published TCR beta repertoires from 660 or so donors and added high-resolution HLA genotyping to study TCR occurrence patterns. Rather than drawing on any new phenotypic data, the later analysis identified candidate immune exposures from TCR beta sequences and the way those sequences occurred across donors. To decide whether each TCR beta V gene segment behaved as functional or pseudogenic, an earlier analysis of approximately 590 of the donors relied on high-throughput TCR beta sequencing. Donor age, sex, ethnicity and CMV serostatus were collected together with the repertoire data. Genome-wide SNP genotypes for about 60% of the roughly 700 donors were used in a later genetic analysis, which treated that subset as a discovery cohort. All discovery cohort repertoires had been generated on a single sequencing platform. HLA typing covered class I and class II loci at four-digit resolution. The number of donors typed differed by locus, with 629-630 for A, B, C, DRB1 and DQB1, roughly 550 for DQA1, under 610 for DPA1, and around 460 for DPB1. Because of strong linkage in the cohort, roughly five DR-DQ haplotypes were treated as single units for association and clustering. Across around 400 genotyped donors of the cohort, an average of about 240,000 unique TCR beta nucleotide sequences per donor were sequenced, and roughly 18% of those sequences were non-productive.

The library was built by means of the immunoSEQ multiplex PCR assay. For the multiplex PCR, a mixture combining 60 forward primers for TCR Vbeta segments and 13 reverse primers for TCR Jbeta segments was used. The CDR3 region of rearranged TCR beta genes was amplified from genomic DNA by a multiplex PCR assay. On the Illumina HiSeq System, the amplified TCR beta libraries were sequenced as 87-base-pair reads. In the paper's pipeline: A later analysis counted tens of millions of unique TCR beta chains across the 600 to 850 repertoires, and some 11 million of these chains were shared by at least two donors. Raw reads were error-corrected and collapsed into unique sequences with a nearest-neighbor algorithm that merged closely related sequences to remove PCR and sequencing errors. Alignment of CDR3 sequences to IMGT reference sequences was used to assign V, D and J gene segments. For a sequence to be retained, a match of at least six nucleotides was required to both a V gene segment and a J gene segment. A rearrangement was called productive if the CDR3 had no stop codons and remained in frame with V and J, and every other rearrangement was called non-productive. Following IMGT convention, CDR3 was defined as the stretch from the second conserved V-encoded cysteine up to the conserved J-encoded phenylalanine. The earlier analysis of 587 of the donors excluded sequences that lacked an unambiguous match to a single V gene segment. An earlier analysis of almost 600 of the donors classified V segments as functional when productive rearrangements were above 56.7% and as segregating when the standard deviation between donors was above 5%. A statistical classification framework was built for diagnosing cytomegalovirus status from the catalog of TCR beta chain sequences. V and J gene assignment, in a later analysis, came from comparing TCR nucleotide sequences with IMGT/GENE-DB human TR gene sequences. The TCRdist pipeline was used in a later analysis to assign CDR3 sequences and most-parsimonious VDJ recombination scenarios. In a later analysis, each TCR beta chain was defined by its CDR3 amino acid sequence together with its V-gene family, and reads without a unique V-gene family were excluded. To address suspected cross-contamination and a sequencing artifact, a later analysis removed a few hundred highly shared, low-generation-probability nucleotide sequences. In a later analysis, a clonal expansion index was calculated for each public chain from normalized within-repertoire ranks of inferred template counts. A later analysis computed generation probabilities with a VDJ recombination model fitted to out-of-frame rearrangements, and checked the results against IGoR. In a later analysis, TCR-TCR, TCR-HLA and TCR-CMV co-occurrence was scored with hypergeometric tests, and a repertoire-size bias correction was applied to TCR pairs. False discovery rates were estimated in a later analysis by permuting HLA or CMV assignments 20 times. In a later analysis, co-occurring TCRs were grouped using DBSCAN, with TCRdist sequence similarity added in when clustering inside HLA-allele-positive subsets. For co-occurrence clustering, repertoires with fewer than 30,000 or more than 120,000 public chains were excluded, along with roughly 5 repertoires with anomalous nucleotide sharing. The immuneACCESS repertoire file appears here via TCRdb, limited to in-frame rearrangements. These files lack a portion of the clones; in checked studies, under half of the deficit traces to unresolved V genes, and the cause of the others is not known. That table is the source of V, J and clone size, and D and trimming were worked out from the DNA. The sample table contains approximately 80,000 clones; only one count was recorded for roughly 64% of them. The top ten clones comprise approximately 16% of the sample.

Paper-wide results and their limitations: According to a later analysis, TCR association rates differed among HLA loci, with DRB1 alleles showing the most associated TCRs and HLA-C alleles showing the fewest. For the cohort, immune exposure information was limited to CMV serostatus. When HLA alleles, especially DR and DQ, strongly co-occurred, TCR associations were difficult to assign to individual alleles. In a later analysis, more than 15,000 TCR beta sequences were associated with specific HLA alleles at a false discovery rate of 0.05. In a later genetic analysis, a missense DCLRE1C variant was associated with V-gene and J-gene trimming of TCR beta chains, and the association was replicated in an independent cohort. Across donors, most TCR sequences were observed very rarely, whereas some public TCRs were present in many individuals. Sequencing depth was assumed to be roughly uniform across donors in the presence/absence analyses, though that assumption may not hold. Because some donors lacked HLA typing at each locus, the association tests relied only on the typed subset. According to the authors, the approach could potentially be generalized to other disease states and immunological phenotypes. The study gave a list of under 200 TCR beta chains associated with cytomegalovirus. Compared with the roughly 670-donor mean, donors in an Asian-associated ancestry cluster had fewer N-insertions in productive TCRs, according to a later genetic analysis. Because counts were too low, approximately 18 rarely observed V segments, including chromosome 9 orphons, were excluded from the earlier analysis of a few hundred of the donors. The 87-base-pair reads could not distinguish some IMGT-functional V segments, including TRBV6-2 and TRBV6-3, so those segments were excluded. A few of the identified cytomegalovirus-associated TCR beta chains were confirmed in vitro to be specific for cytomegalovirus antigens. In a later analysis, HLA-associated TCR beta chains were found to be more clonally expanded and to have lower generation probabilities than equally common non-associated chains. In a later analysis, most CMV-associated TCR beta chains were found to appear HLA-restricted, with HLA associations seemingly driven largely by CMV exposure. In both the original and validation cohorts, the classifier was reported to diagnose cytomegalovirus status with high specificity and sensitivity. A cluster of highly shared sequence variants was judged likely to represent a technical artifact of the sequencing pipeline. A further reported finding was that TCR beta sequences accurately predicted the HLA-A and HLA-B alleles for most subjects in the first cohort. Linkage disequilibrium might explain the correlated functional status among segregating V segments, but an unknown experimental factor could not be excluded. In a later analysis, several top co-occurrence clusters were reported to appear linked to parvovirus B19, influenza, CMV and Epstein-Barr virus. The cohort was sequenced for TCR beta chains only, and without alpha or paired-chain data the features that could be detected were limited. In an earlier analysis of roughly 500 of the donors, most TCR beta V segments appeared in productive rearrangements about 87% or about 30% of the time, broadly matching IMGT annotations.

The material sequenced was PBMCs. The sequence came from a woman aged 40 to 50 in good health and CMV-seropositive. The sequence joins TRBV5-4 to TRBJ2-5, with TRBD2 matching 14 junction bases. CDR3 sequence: CASTKGLAGARKQETQYF. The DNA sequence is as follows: TGTGCCAGCACTAAGGGACTAGCGGGAGCCCGGAAACAAGAGACCCAGTACTTC. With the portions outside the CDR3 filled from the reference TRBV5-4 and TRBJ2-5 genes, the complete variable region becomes ETGVTQSPTHLIKTRGQQVTLRCSSQSGHNTVSWYQQALGQGPQFIFQYYREEENGRGNFPPRFSGLQFPNYSSELNVNALELDDSALYLCASTKGLAGARKQETQYFGPGTRLLVL.